The present entry profiles one TCR beta chain with its context. Measured with immunoSEQ multiplex PCR; TCRdb has only the in-frame clones, and not every one. The table has 170,000 or so clones, 90% to 95% seen once. This sample is part of a study of control samples from healthy donors and cancer patients. V shed 0 bases, J shed 0 bases, and the junction held 4 bases outside the gene matches. CDR3 size: 17 residues. The germline V gene has CDR1 LNHNV and CDR2 YYDKDF (reference sequence). Sequenced material: blood. The chain links TRBV15 to TRBJ1-3; TRBD1 matches at 8 bases. The TCR was taken from a woman aged 40-49 years in good health. The CDR3 spells CATSREVDRDSGNTIYF. The CDR3 DNA is TGTGCCACCAGCAGAGAAGTGGACAGGGACTCTGGAAACACCATATATTTT.